The clone carrying this TCR beta chain has only a few counts. The germline CDR1 and CDR2 sequences are SGHNT and YENEEA. This CDR3 comprises 17 residues. Unmatched junction bases numbered 8, after V lost 3 bases and J lost 1 base. This sample was included in a study of sequential checkpoint blockade in melanoma. In the study overall: DNA from 90 to 100 pretreatment tumor samples underwent TCRβ immunosequencing. Under 25 patients had matched tumor biopsies before treatment and at week 13 after nivolumab or ipilimumab alone.

Sequenced by immunoSEQ multiplex PCR; TCRdb stores in-frame clones only, minus some. The repertoire includes 7,500 to 9,500 clones, around 20% of them detected once, and approximately 5.6% sits in the top ten. Treatment meaning: randomized to nivolumab then ipilimumab (arm A) or the reverse (arm B). DNA-damaging chemotherapy had not been given to any patient beforehand. This specimen was tumor tissue (inferred from file names), taken from a patient given nivolumab and ipilimumab in sequence. This chain joins TRBV11-3 and TRBJ2-1, with TRBD2 identical over 8 bases. This clonotype was sampled from a human donor with melanoma. The CDR3 spells CASSLGGAGGSYNEQFF. The CDR3 nucleotides read TGTGCCAGCAGCTTGGGCGGCGCGGGAGGTTCCTACAATGAGCAGTTCTTC.